Below, 27 T cell receptor beta chains from the same sample are listed, as sequenced in a study of identical twins. From the 5' RACE reads, TCRdb called clonotypes with MiXCR, one entry per CDR3 protein. Among 450,000 or so distinct CDR3 sequences listed, approximately 15% were seen once. This sample was also put to use in a study of yellow fever vaccine responses in identical twins.

Sequenced input: CD4+ T cells sorted from blood. Every receptor here comes from a woman under 30 in good health.

This clonotype was seen a few times. The rearrangement joins TRBV4-3 to TRBJ2-2; D uncertain. CDR3 length: 15 residues. The V gene's germline CDR1 is LGHNA and CDR2 YSLEER. V lost 0 bases and J lost 4, with 9 bases in between. CDR3 bases: TGCGCCAGCAGCCAAGATCCTCGGGCCACCGGGGAGCTGTTTTTT. Translating it yields CASSQDPRATGELFF.

This clonotype was found many times. J is TRBJ2-7 and V is TRBV12-3 or TRBV12-4, with 8 bases identical to TRBD2. CDR3 length: 16 residues. After removal of 6 bases from V and 0 bases from J, the junction contained 10 bases not matched to a gene. CDR3 region: CASSYGRGPSSYEQYF. The CDR3 region has the DNA TGTGCCAGCAGCTACGGGAGGGGCCCCAGCTCCTACGAGCAGTACTTC.

This clonotype was detected ten times or more. The CDR3 is CASSLSTGGNTEAFF. The CDR3 DNA sequence: TGTGCCAGCAGTTTAAGTACAGGGGGGAACACTGAAGCTTTCTTT. The chain joins TRBV12-3 or TRBV12-4 to TRBJ1-1; TRBD1 agrees at 8 bases. V lost 2 bases and J lost 1; bases outside the gene matches: 3. This CDR3 is built from 15 residues.

The chain has TRBV28 and TRBJ2-5; TRBD1 agrees at 8 bases. The CDR3 contains 14 residues. The germline CDR1 and CDR2 sequences are MDHEN and SYDVKM. J gave up 5 bases and V 6 bases, and 8 bases lay outside the gene matches. CDR3 sequence (DNA): TGTGCCAGCAGGGACGGACAGGGTGAGGAGACCCAGTACTTC. Protein: CASRDGQGEETQYF.

The J gene is TRBJ2-1, the V gene TRBV4-3; tentatively, D is TRBD2 (6 bases). CDR1 and CDR2 from the germline V gene are LGHNA and YSLEER. The V and J ends lost 0 bases and 9 bases respectively, with 24 bases between them. CDR3 length: 18 residues. The CDR3 sequence: CASSQDPASVYISGEQFF. The CDR3 DNA sequence: TGCGCCAGCAGCCAAGATCCGGCTAGCGTATACATTTCGGGTGAGCAGTTCTTC.

V is TRBV2 and J is TRBJ2-1; D is unresolved. Trimming removed 6 bases at V and 8 bases at J, with 23 bases between. The CDR3 length is 16 residues. Germline-derived CDR1 and CDR2 are SNHLY and FYNNEI. The CDR3 protein is CASRWGPSGSVDEQFF. For the CDR3, the DNA is TGTGCCAGCAGGTGGGGTCCTAGTGGTTCGGTTGATGAGCAGTTCTTC.

This clonotype was detected only a few times. V gene TRBV9 combines with J gene TRBJ2-1, with D possibly TRBD2 on 6 matching bases. The CDR3 is 17 residues long. Germline V gene lookup returns CDR1 SGDLS and CDR2 YYNGEE. Trimming left V 0 bases short and J 3 bases short, with 16 bases between. The CDR3 sequence is CASSVVGGSRVYNEQFF. The CDR3 DNA reads TGTGCCAGCAGCGTAGTAGGAGGGAGCAGGGTCTACAATGAGCAGTTCTTC. Drawing the rest from reference TRBV9 and TRBJ2-1, the complete variable domain is DSGVTQTPKHLITATGQRVTLRCSPRSGDLSVYWYQQSLDQGLQFLIQYYNGEERAKGNILERFSAQQFPDLHSELNLSSLELGDSALYFCASSVVGGSRVYNEQFFGPGTRLTVL.

This clonotype occurred many times. CDR3 residues: CASGRYNEQFF. In nucleotides, the CDR3 is TGTGCCAGCGGGCGATACAATGAGCAGTTCTTC. The rearrangement joins TRBV7-9 to TRBJ2-1; D gene unclear. This CDR3 contains 11 residues. V was clipped by 8 bases and J by 4 bases, with 6 bases between them. The germline gives CDR1 SEHNR, CDR2 FQNEAQ (reference sequence).

This clonotype was observed at least ten times. The J gene is TRBJ1-1, the V gene TRBV5-1; D is unresolved. The length of the CDR3 is 14 residues. Looked up from germline, CDR1 is SGHRS and CDR2 is YFSETQ. Trimming shortened V by 0 bases and J by 0 bases, and 6 bases separated the two germline ends. The CDR3 bases are TGCGCCAGCAGCTTGGTTAGTATGAACACTGAAGCTTTCTTT. Translating it yields CASSLVSMNTEAFF.

This clonotype was counted only a few times. The chain recombines TRBV3-1 with TRBJ2-7; TRBD1 matches at 12 bases. The CDR3 is made up of 14 amino acids. The V gene's germline CDR1 is LGHDT and CDR2 YNNKEL (reference sequence). With V trimmed by 4 bases and J by 7 bases, 5 bases remained unmatched. CDR3 coding DNA: TGTGCCAGCAGCCGGGGACAGGGGGCGAGGGAGCAGTACTTC. It specifies CASSRGQGAREQYF.

V gene TRBV4-1 combines with J gene TRBJ2-3; D ambiguous. Germline V gives CDR1 MGHRA, CDR2 YSYEKL. The CDR3 is 15 amino acids. Trimming removed 1 base from V and 5 bases from J, with 13 bases in between. CDR3 bases: TGCGCCAGCAGCCAAGGACGGCTTCTCGTAGATACGCAGTATTTT. It specifies CASSQGRLLVDTQYF.

Only a few counts were recorded for this clonotype. The V gene is TRBV20-1, the J gene TRBJ2-7, with D perhaps matching TRBD2 (5 bases). The CDR3 is made up of 14 amino acids. Deletions cut 4 bases from V and 2 bases from J, with 15 bases between. CDR1 and CDR2 (germline): DFQATT, SNEGSKA (reference sequence). The CDR3 is CSANSASGTYEQYF. The CDR3 region has the DNA TGCAGTGCTAATTCGGCTTCGGGGACCTACGAGCAGTACTTC.

This clonotype showed up just a few times. The chain carries TRBV6-1 and TRBJ2-1; 12 bases match TRBD2. Germline V gives CDR1 MNHNS, CDR2 SASEGT. CDR3 length equals 19 residues. Trimming cost V 5 bases and J 0 bases; bases outside gene matches: 11. The CDR3 region has the DNA TGTGCCAGCAGTCCTCTAGCGGGAGGGTTAGATAGCTCCTACAATGAGCAGTTCTTC. Protein sequence: CASSPLAGGLDSSYNEQFF.

This clonotype was seen only a few times. V usage is TRBV25-1 and J usage is TRBJ2-5; 13 nucleotides match TRBD2. The V segment lost 6 bases and the J segment 5 bases; nucleotides outside the gene matches: 9. CDR1 is MGHDK, CDR2 SYGVNS, per germline. CDR3 length equals 16 residues. The DNA of the CDR3 is TGTGCCAGCAGGGCTACTAGCGGGAGGGCCGGGGAGACCCAGTACTTC. Its protein is CASRATSGRAGETQYF.

The chain couples TRBV4-1 to TRBJ1-1, with TRBD1 matching 9 bases. Germline CDR1 is MGHRA and CDR2 is YSYEKL. V gave up 3 bases and J gave up 4 bases; unmatched junction bases: 6. The CDR3 extends over 15 amino acids. DNA of the CDR3: TGCGCCAGCAGCCAGGGACAGGGAACGGTCACTGAAGCTTTCTTT. Amino acid sequence: CASSQGQGTVTEAFF.

This clonotype was seen a handful of times. The chain recombines TRBV28 with TRBJ1-5; D is perhaps TRBD1 (6 bases). Trimming pared 6 bases from V and 0 bases from J, leaving 12 bases between. Per germline, CDR1 MDHEN and CDR2 SYDVKM. This CDR3 has 15 amino acids. The CDR3 is CASSTGTNSNQPQHF. CDR3 nucleotides: TGTGCCAGCAGCACCGGGACAAATAGCAATCAGCCCCAGCATTTT.

This clonotype came up a few times. The V gene is TRBV5-4, the J gene TRBJ2-5, with 10 bases aligning to TRBD2. CDR1 SGHNT and CDR2 YYREEE come from the germline V gene (reference sequence). J was trimmed by 4 bases and V by 2 bases; bases with no gene match: 5. There are 15 residues in the CDR3. CDR3 protein: CASSFFSGRSETQYF. The DNA of the CDR3 is TGTGCCAGCAGCTTTTTTAGCGGGAGGTCAGAGACCCAGTACTTC.

The chain combines TRBV5-1 with TRBJ2-7, with 8 bases lining up with TRBD2. V trimming: 1 base; J trimming: 4 bases; junction bases outside the gene matches: 7. This CDR3 has 15 residues. Germline V gene sequence: CDR1 SGHRS, CDR2 YFSETQ. CDR3 loop: CASSLTLAGKYEQYF. CDR3 DNA sequence: TGCGCCAGCAGCTTGACCTTAGCGGGAAAGTACGAGCAGTACTTC. Variable domain in full (rest from reference TRBV5-1 and TRBJ2-7): KAGVTQTPRYLIKTRGQQVTLSCSPISGHRSVSWYQQTPGQGLQFLFEYFSETQRNKGNFPGRFSGRQFSNSRSEMNVSTLELGDSALYLCASSLTLAGKYEQYFGPGTRLTVT.

This clonotype was observed a handful of times. The rearrangement joins TRBV4-1 to TRBJ2-3; 10 bases are shared with TRBD2. Germline V gives CDR1 MGHRA, CDR2 YSYEKL. There are 21 residues in the CDR3. V lost 0 bases to trimming and J lost 2 bases; unmatched junction nucleotides: 17. CDR3 nucleotides: TGCGCCAGCAGCCAAGATGTTACTAGCGGGGCTAAAGGGGAAAACACAGATACGCAGTATTTT. Translating it yields CASSQDVTSGAKGENTDTQYF.

This clonotype appeared a few times. The gene calls are TRBV10-3 and TRBJ2-5; 8 bases match TRBD2. V was clipped by 5 bases and J by 1 base; unmatched bases: 3. The CDR3 has 14 amino acids. Germline assignment: CDR1 ENHRY and CDR2 SYGVKD. The CDR3 spells CAISYSGVQETQYF. For the CDR3, the DNA is TGTGCCATCAGTTATAGCGGGGTCCAAGAGACCCAGTACTTC.

This clonotype has only a few counts. The CDR3 sequence is CASSFVESSEAFF. CDR3 nucleotide sequence: TGTGCCAGCAGCTTCGTTGAAAGTTCTGAAGCTTTCTTT. The rearrangement uses TRBV7-9 and TRBJ1-1, with D uncertain. This CDR3 has 13 amino acids. Germline CDR1 is SEHNR and CDR2 is FQNEAQ (reference sequence). V was pared by 3 bases and J by 6 bases, with 11 bases between.

The chain uses TRBV7-2 and TRBJ2-7, with TRBD2 as a possible D gene (6 bases). Germline-derived CDR1 and CDR2 are SGHTA and FQGNSA. Trimming removed 2 bases from V and 0 bases from J, with 17 bases in between. The CDR3 sequence is 17 residues long. This chain's CDR3 is CASSLKSGLLTSYEQYF. In DNA form, the CDR3 reads TGTGCCAGCAGCTTAAAATCGGGACTCCTCACCTCCTACGAGCAGTACTTC.

The rearrangement links TRBV7-2 to TRBJ2-3, with D unclear. The ends were cut back, 2 bases at V and 2 bases at J, with 11 bases in the middle. The CDR3 length is 15 residues. Germline V gives CDR1 SGHTA, CDR2 FQGNSA. The CDR3 DNA is TGTGCCAGCAGCTTACGTCCCTTAGCCACAGATACGCAGTATTTT. Translated: CASSLRPLATDTQYF. Supplemented by reference TRBV7-2 and TRBJ2-3, the full variable domain reads GAGVSQSPSNKVTEKGKDVELRCDPISGHTALYWYRQSLGQGLEFLIYFQGNSAPDKSGLPSDRFSAERTGGSVSTLTIQRTQQEDSAVYLCASSLRPLATDTQYFGPGTRLTVL.

The V gene is TRBV10-1, the J gene TRBJ1-5, with no clear D. This CDR3 contains 11 residues. Per the germline V gene, CDR1 is WNHNN and CDR2 is SYGVQD (reference sequence). The V end was cut by 7 bases, the J end by 1 base, with 2 bases between. CDR3 protein: CASNSNQPQHF. The CDR3 nucleotides are TGCGCCAGCAACAGCAATCAGCCCCAGCATTTT.

V and J are TRBV20-1 and TRBJ2-3; possible D gene TRBD2, 5 bases. Germline values: CDR1 DFQATT, CDR2 SNEGSKA (reference sequence). Trimming shortened V by 3 bases and J by 2 bases, and 12 bases separated the two germline ends. The CDR3 has 14 amino acids. DNA for the CDR3: TGCAGTGCTAGTCCGCGAGGGATCACAGATACGCAGTATTTT. This gives the protein CSASPRGITDTQYF.

The chain recombines TRBV7-2 with TRBJ2-7; perhaps TRBD2 as D (5 bases). Trimming took 5 bases from V and 9 from J, leaving 17 bases between them. Germline values: CDR1 SGHTA, CDR2 FQGNSA. The CDR3 is 13 residues long. Here the CDR3 reads CASSPIRGQVQYF. Here the CDR3 DNA reads TGTGCCAGCAGCCCGATACGAGGGCAGGTGCAGTACTTC.

About this clonotype itself: One junction end does not reproduce the germline sequence, and a read error may be involved. The chain is built from TRBV9 and TRBJ2-7; TRBD1 matches 7 bases. The CDR3 length is 14 residues. Germline V lookup: CDR1 SGDLS, CDR2 YYNGEE. Here the CDR3 DNA reads TGTGCCAGCAGCGTAGGAGGACAGGCATTGAATCTGAACTTC. Residues: CASSVGGQALNLNF.